This T cell receptor beta chain was profiled in a study of T cell changes during pregnancy in multiple sclerosis. TCRdb's table, derived via immunoSEQ multiplex PCR, lists solely in-frame clones and lacks some. The data hold 30,000 or so clones, with about 88% observed a single time. The receptor's source is a female donor with multiple sclerosis, enrolled in a pregnancy study. Specimen: CD8+ T cells from peripheral blood mononuclear cells, collected after pregnancy.

CDR3 nucleotides: TGTGCCAGCAGCCAAGAGGCTAGCGGGGATGAGCAGTTCTTC. Translation: CASSQEASGDEQFF. The genes are TRBV4-2 and TRBJ2-1; 9 bases line up with TRBD2. Germline assignment: CDR1 LGHNA and CDR2 YNFKEQ. Germline trimming cut 0 bases from V and 8 bases from J; bases unmatched to any gene: 2. The length of the CDR3 is 14 residues.